The 13 T cell receptor beta chains given below trace back to one sample, sequenced in a study of human T cells and chemical hapten exposure. Time point given: patch test 1, 2 weeks after DPC sensitization. Treatment in this sample: therapeutic diphenylcyclopropenone sensitization with weekly scalp DPC. Whole blood that had not been fractionated was the source of extracted total RNA. TCRdb recomputed calls from the RACE reads with MiXCR, one row per CDR3 protein. Altogether over 50,000 distinct CDR3 sequences are present, about 11% being singletons, with the ten largest covering about 1.8%. The material was whole blood, obtained in connection with sensitization to the hapten diphenylcyclopropenone (DPC). These receptors were obtained from a woman aged 40-49 years with alopecia areata. Some clones in this sample may be carry-over from other donors' samples.

The CDR3 DNA is TGTGCCAGCAGTGACGCCGGGACTAGCAGTTACAATGAGCAGTTCTTC. Translated: CASSDAGTSSYNEQFF. The V call is TRBV6-4, the J call TRBJ2-1; 9 bases map to TRBD2. The CDR3 consists of 16 residues. Losses at the gene ends were 2 bases for V and 4 bases for J; bases not matched to a gene: 6. Per germline, CDR1 MRHNA and CDR2 SNTAGT.

The V gene is TRBV28, the J gene TRBJ1-1; possible D gene TRBD1, 5 bases. V shed 5 bases and J shed 3 bases, with 13 bases lying between them. Germline CDR1 reads MDHEN; CDR2 reads SYDVKM. The CDR3 is 14 residues long. This CDR3 reads CASSPLGTHTEAFF. Here the CDR3 DNA reads TGTGCCAGCAGTCCCCTAGGGACTCACACTGAAGCTTTCTTT.

This clonotype was observed a few times. The V call is TRBV3-1, the J call TRBJ2-3; D gene ambiguous. The CDR3 is 14 residues long. The germline V and J ends were trimmed by 4 bases and 1 base, with 9 bases remaining between them. CDR1 and CDR2 (germline): LGHDT, YNNKEL (reference sequence). CDR3 DNA: TGTGCCAGCAGCCTCTTGGGCCGCACAGATACGCAGTATTTT. Translating it yields CASSLLGRTDTQYF.

This chain joins TRBV9 and TRBJ2-5; 10 bases fit TRBD2. The ends lost 0 bases at V and 5 bases at J; junction bases unmatched: 7. This CDR3 region has 16 residues. Germline V gives CDR1 SGDLS, CDR2 YYNGEE. The CDR3 protein is CASSVAGSGGIETQYF. CDR3 nucleotides: TGTGCCAGCAGCGTAGCAGGTAGCGGGGGGATCGAGACCCAGTACTTC.

The CDR3 here is CASSPPPTSGSSYNEQFF. The DNA of the CDR3 is TGTGCCAGCAGCCCCCCCCCCACTAGCGGAAGCTCCTACAATGAGCAGTTCTTC. The rearrangement links TRBV7-9 to TRBJ2-1, with 8 bases identical to TRBD2. The CDR3 spans 18 residues. Germline CDR1 reads SEHNR; CDR2 reads FQNEAQ (reference sequence). Germline trimming cut 5 bases from V and 0 bases from J; bases unmatched to any gene: 12.

This clonotype has a count of ten or more. The chain couples TRBV18 to TRBJ1-5; D gene ambiguous. Germline CDR1 is KGHSH and CDR2 is LQKENI. The germline V and J ends were trimmed by 5 bases and 0 bases, with 11 bases remaining between them. The CDR3 is 15 amino acids. Here the CDR3 DNA reads TGTGCCAGCTCATCTCAGAGTATTAGCAATCAGCCCCAGCATTTT. The encoded protein is CASSSQSISNQPQHF. Full variable domain (outside the CDR3, taken from reference TRBV18 and TRBJ1-5): NAGVMQNPRHLVRRRGQEARLRCSPMKGHSHVYWYRQLPEEGLKFMVYLQKENIIDESGMPKERFSAEFPKEGPSILRIQQVVRGDSAAYFCASSSQSISNQPQHFGDGTRLSIL.

This clonotype occurred many times. This chain uses TRBV7-9 with TRBJ2-4, with a tentative D call TRBD2 (7 bases). Germline V lookup: CDR1 SEHNR, CDR2 FQNEAQ (reference sequence). Trimming removed 4 bases at V and 5 bases at J, with 15 bases between. The CDR3 totals 15 residues. CDR3 protein: CASSSTQGRENIQYF. Written as DNA, the CDR3 is TGTGCCAGCAGCTCCACCCAGGGGAGGGAAAACATTCAGTACTTC. Combining the CDR3 with reference TRBV7-9 and TRBJ2-4 gives the whole variable domain DTGVSQNPRHKITKRGQNVTFRCDPISEHNRLYWYRQTLGQGPEFLTYFQNEAQLEKSRLLSDRFSAERPKGSFSTLEIQRTEQGDSAMYLCASSSTQGRENIQYFGAGTRLSVL.

This clonotype was seen once. The chain couples TRBV6-4 to TRBJ1-1, with D uncertain. The germline gives CDR1 MRHNA, CDR2 SNTAGT. This CDR3 comprises 13 residues. V was cut by 3 bases and J by 4 bases, with 9 bases left in between. The CDR3 sequence is CASSDGEGTEAFF. CDR3 nucleotides: TGTGCCAGCAGTGATGGGGAAGGCACTGAAGCTTTCTTT.

The chain carries TRBV10-1 and TRBJ1-1; TRBD1 aligns across 7 bases. The germline V gene has CDR1 WNHNN and CDR2 SYGVQD (reference sequence). V lost 6 bases, J lost 2 bases, and 3 bases stayed unmatched. The CDR3 is made up of 13 amino acids. CDR3: CASRAGGNTEAFF. CDR3 coding DNA: TGCGCCAGCAGAGCAGGGGGAAACACTGAAGCTTTCTTT.

Many counts were recorded for this clonotype. This rearrangement joins TRBV27 to TRBJ2-3; 7 bases fit TRBD1. The CDR3 is 16 amino acids. The junction had 11 bases not matched to a gene; V was cut back by 6 bases and J by 2 bases. Germline V gives CDR1 MNHEY, CDR2 SMNVEV (reference sequence). The CDR3 is CASSQGTALNTDTQYF. The CDR3 DNA follows: TGTGCCAGCAGCCAAGGGACAGCTTTAAACACAGATACGCAGTATTTT.

This clonotype was observed at least ten times. This chain connects TRBV29-1 to TRBJ1-2; D unclear. V dropped 5 bases and J dropped 4 bases, with 8 bases sitting between them. The CDR3 is made up of 11 amino acids. Per the germline V gene, CDR1 is SQVTM and CDR2 is ANQGSEA. The DNA of the CDR3 is TGCAGCGTTCTGAGGTCCTATGGCTACACCTTC. This translates into CSVLRSYGYTF.

The gene calls are TRBV28 and TRBJ1-1; the D is unclear. CDR1 is MDHEN, CDR2 SYDVKM, per germline. Trimming left V 5 bases short and J 8 bases short, with 9 bases between. The CDR3 is 11 amino acids. CDR3 in amino acids: CASSRISEAFF. DNA for the CDR3: TGTGCCAGCAGTCGAATCTCCGAAGCTTTCTTT.

The chain employs TRBV20-1 and TRBJ1-1; D remains unclear. The CDR3 contains 14 residues. V was shortened by 1 base and J by 0 bases, with 9 bases between the two germline ends. From germline, CDR1 is DFQATT and CDR2 SNEGSKA (reference sequence). The CDR3 nucleotides read TGCAGTGCTAGAGCTCTGGACTTGAACACTGAAGCTTTCTTT. As protein: CSARALDLNTEAFF.